Reported below is one TCR beta chain. The data derive from a study of blood T cell repertoires in COVID-19. Across the study: Italy, Spain and the United States were the sources of the convalescent and acute COVID-19 samples. T cells, B-cell-depleted T cells, or PBMCs supplied cDNA or gDNA.

Trimming at V came to 5 bases and at J to 1 base, leaving 12 bases not matched to a gene. The CDR3 is 17 amino acids. The germline gives CDR1 MNHNY, CDR2 SVGAGI (reference sequence). Per the original data handling: The assay estimated nucleated cells by amplifying reference gene primers. Produced via immunoSEQ multiplex PCR; TCRdb's table is partial and in-frame only. The V and J calls and clone size are taken from that table; D and trimming were inferred from the DNA. The table includes about 100,000 clones, just under 80% detected once. The material sequenced was peripheral blood. This TCR was recovered from a woman in her 70s with acute or convalescent COVID-19. This rearrangement joins TRBV6-6 to TRBJ1-1; 8 nucleotides match TRBD1. CDR3 residues: CASSQQGGFWENTEAFF. The CDR3 region has the DNA TGTGCCAGCAGTCAACAGGGGGGGTTCTGGGAGAACACTGAAGCTTTCTTT.